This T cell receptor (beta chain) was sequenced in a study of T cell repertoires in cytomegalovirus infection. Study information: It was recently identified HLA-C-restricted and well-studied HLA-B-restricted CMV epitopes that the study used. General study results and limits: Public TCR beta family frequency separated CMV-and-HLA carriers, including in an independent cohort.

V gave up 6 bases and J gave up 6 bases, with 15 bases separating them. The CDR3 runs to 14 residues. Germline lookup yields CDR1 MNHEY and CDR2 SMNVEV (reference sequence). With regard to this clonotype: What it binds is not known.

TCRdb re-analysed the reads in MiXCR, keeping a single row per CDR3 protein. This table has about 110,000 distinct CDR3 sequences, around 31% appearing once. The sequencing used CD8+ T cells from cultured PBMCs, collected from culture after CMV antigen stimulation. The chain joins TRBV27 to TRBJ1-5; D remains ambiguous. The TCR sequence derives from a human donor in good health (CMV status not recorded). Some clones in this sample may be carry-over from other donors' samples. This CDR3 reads CASSPSGVSQPQHF. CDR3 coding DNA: TGTGCCAGCAGCCCTTCTGGAGTAAGTCAGCCCCAGCATTTT.